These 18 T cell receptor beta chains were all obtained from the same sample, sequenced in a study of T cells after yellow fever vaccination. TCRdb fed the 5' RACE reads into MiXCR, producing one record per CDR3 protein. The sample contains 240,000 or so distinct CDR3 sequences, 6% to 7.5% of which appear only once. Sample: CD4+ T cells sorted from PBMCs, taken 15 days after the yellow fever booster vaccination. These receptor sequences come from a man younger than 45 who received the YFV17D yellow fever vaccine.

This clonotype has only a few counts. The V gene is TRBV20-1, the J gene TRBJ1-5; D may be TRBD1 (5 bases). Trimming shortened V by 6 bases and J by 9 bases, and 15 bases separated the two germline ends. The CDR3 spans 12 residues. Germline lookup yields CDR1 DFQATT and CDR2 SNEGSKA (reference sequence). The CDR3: CSAAVRGRPQHF. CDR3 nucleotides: TGCAGTGCAGCGGTGAGGGGTAGGCCCCAGCATTTT.

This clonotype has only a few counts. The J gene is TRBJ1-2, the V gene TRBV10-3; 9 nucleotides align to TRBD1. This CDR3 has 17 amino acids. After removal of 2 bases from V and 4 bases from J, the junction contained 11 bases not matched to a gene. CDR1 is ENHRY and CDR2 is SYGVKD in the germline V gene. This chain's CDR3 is CAISEPRTGDFSYGYTF. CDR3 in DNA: TGTGCCATCAGTGAGCCGAGGACAGGGGACTTCTCCTATGGCTACACCTTC.

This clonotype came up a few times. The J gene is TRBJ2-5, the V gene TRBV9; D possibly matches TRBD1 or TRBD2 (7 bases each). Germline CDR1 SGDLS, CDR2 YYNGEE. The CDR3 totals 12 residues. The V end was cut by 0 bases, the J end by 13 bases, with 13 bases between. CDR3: CASSVEGGTAYF. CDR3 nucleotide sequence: TGTGCCAGCAGCGTAGAGGGGGGGACAGCGTACTTC.

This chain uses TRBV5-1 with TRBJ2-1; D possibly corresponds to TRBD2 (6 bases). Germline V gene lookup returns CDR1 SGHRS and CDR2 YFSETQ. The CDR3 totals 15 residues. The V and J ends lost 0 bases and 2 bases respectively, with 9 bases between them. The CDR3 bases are TGCGCCAGCAGCTTGGTAGGGGAGGCCTACAATGAGCAGTTCTTC. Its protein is CASSLVGEAYNEQFF.

In DNA, the CDR3 is TGTGCCAGCAGACCACGGCTTGGCACGGAAAAACTGTTTTTT. It is translated as CASRPRLGTEKLFF. The rearrangement links TRBV7-2 to TRBJ1-4, with D unclear. Trimming cost V 6 bases and J 8 bases, with 16 bases left between them. The CDR3 spans 14 residues. CDR1 SGHTA and CDR2 FQGNSA come from the germline V gene.

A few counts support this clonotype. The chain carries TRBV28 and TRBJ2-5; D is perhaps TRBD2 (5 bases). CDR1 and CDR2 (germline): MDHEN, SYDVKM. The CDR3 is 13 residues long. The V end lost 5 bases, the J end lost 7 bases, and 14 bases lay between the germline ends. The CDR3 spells CASSTPGFWTQYF. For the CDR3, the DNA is TGTGCCAGCAGTACACCGGGGTTTTGGACCCAGTACTTC.

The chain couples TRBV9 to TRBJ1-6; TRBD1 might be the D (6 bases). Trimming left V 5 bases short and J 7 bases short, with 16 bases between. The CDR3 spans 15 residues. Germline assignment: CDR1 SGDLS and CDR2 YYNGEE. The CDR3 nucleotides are TGTGCCAGCAGTGCCTGGAGGGGGGAAAATTCACCCCTCCACTTT. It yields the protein CASSAWRGENSPLHF.

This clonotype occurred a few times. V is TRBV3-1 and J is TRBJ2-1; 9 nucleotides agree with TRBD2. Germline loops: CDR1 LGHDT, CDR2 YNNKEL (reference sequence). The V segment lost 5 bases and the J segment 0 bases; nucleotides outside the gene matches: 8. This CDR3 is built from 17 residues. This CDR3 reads CASSSYSGRVSYNEQFF. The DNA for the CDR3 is TGTGCCAGCAGCTCATATAGCGGGAGAGTCTCCTACAATGAGCAGTTCTTC.

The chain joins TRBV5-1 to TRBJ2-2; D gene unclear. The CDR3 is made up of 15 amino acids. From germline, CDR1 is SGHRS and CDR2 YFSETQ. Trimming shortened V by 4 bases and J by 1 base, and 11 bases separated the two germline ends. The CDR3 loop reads CASSLYGLNTGELFF. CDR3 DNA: TGCGCCAGCAGCCTGTATGGGCTGAACACCGGGGAGCTGTTTTTT.

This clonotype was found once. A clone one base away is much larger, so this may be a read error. Here the CDR3 DNA reads TGCGCCCTGGCGGGACCCACAGATACGCAGTATTTT. Its translation: CALAGPTDTQYF. This chain connects TRBV29-1 to TRBJ2-3, with a tentative D call TRBD2 (6 bases). Germline lookup yields CDR1 SQVTM and CDR2 ANQGSEA. The CDR3 covers 12 residues.

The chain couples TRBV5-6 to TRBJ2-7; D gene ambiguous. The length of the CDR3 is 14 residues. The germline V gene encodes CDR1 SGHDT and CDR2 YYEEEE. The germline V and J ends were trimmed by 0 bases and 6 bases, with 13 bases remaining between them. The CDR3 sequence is CASSLGLGASEQYF. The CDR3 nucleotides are TGTGCCAGCAGCTTGGGGCTAGGAGCAAGCGAGCAGTACTTC.

In nucleotides, the CDR3 is TGCGCCAGCAGCTTTACAGGGCTATCGGGAGCTTTCTTT. The encoded protein is CASSFTGLSGAFF. The gene calls are TRBV5-1 and TRBJ1-1, with D tentatively TRBD1 (6 bases). The CDR3 runs to 13 residues. Germline CDR1 is SGHRS and CDR2 is YFSETQ. V was pared by 2 bases and J by 10 bases, with 15 bases between.

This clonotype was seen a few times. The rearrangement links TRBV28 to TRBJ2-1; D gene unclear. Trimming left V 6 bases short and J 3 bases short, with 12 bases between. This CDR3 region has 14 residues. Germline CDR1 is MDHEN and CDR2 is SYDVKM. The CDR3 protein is CASSPARFYNEQFF. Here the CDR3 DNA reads TGTGCCAGCAGCCCGGCCCGGTTCTACAATGAGCAGTTCTTC.

The DNA of the CDR3 is TGTGCCAGCAGGGCGGCAGGTTCTGGAAACACCATATATTTT. Its translation: CASRAAGSGNTIYF. The chain carries TRBV12-3 or TRBV12-4 and TRBJ1-3; D gene unclear. The V and J ends lost 6 bases and 1 base respectively, with 10 bases between them. CDR3 length: 14 residues.

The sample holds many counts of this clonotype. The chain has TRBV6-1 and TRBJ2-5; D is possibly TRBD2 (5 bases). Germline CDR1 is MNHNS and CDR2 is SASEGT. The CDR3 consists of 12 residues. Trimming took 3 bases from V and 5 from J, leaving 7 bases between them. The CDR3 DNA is TGTGCCAGCAGTGAGAGGGCTGAGACCCAGTACTTC. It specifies CASSERAETQYF.

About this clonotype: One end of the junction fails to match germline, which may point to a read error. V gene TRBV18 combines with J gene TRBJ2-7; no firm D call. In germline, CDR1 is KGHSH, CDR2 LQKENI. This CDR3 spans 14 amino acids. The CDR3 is CASSPSTNSYKQYF. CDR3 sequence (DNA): TGTGCCAGCTCACCCTCGACCAACTCCTACAAGCAGTACTTC. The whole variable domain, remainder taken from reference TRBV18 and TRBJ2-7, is NAGVMQNPRHLVRRRGQEARLRCSPMKGHSHVYWYRQLPEEGLKFMVYLQKENIIDESGMPKERFSAEFPKEGPSILRIQQVVRGDSAAYFCASSPSTNSYKQYFGPGTRLTVT.

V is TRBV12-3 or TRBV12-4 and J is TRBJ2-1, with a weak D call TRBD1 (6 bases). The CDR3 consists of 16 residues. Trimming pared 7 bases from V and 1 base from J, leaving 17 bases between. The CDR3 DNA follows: TGTGCCAGCATCCTCCGGGACACGTTGTCCTACAATGAGCAGTTCTTC. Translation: CASILRDTLSYNEQFF.

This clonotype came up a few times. The CDR3 sequence: CASSLAGEAGANVLTF. The CDR3 DNA sequence: TGCGCCAGCAGCTTGGCCGGGGAGGCTGGGGCCAACGTCCTGACTTTC. The chain couples TRBV5-1 to TRBJ2-6; maybe TRBD2 (6 bases). The ends were cut back, 0 bases at V and 2 bases at J, with 9 bases in the middle. The CDR3 is 16 amino acids. Per germline, CDR1 SGHRS and CDR2 YFSETQ.